This T cell receptor beta chain emerged from a study of blood T cell repertoires in COVID-19 (dated by TCRdb to about 2020). Context from the whole study: Collaborator samples came from the United States, Italy and Spain and covered acute and convalescent phases of COVID-19. The prospective study material was composed of cDNA or gDNA derived from T cells, B-cell-depleted T cells, or PBMCs. The dataset comprised deeply sampled blood TCRbeta repertoires from subjects exposed to, actively infected with, or recovered from COVID-19. The repertoires were released in a freely available public database meant as a resource for research on the immune response to SARS-CoV-2. Samples came from the ongoing ImmuneRACE study (first 160 participants) plus 1,254 subjects from 6 global collaborators. Nearly every sample came with metadata listing a de-identified subject ID, COVID-19 status, age in years and sex. Where available, HLA class I and class II types were taken from metadata supplied by the sample provider and were not determined by assay-based typing.

In the prospective study, participants were about 18 to 89 years old, resided in about two dozen geographic areas of the United States, and were enrolled through a virtual design. In the prospective study, cohorts were assigned on the basis of participant-reported clinical history obtained from a screening survey and a study questionnaire. Recovered participants in ImmuneRACE Cohort 3 were defined by two consecutive negative NP/OP PCR tests, clearance by a healthcare professional, or resolution of symptoms. Mobile phlebotomists in the prospective study collected whole blood, serum and a nasopharyngeal or oropharyngeal swab from every participant. Additional blood draws and questionnaires over an approximately two-month period could optionally be provided by prospective study participants. Before DNA extraction, prospective study blood samples were shipped either frozen or at room temperature. The CDR3 runs 12 residues from the cysteine to the phenylalanine. Solely the CDR3 DNA is kept, with 36 bases framed from the first base. As encoded in the germline V gene, CDR1 is MDHEN while CDR2 is SYDVKM. V was cut back by 6 bases and J by 4 bases, leaving a gap of 7 bases between them.

A word on this clone: There is no known antigen for this receptor. Nothing much larger sits one base from this clone, and base qualities are not available. Other DNA sequences from this sample encode an identical CDR3 as well.

TCRbeta CDR3 regions were amplified from genomic DNA using the immunoSEQ Assay, a bias-controlled multiplex PCR. Per the authors' processing: Nucleated cell counts per sample were estimated from amplification of reference gene primers within the assay. To quantify the absolute abundance of each unique TCRbeta CDR3 rearrangement, sequence reads were collapsed and filtered. For each sample, productive Simpson clonality was calculated as the square root of Simpson's diversity index over productive rearrangements. In TCRdb, the immuneACCESS table is reduced to in-frame sequences with V and J assigned. These tables do not hold every clone; where another copy was compared, an unresolved V gene accounts for under half, and the others remain unexplained. V, J and clone size derive from that table, while D and trimming were established from the DNA sequence. For this sample there are approximately 480,000 clones; about 85% appear just once. Clones ranked in the top ten supply roughly 0.7% of the sample.

Summary of the overall study and its limitations: The quantity of clinical and demographic metadata differed by source and by participant and was supplied without curation.

Recombination joined TRBV28 with TRBJ2-1; a confident D gene designation cannot be given. The sample was PBMCs or T cells enriched from blood (not recorded which). This receptor was obtained from a woman aged 18-35 years who had recovered from COVID-19. The CDR3 protein is CASSPQYNEQFF. The bases are TGTGCCAGCAGCCCTCAGTACAATGAGCAGTTCTTC.